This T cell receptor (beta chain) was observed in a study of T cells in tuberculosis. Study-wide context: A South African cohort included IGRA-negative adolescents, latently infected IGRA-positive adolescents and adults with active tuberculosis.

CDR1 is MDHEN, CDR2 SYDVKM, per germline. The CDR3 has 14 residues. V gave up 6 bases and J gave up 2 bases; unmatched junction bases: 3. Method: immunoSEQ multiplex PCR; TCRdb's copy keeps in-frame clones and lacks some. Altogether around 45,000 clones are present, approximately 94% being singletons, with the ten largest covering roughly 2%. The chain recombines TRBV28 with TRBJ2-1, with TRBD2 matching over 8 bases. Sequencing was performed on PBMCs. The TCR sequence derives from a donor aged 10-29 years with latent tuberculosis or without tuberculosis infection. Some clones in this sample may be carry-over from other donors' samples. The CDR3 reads CASSSGSTYNEQFF. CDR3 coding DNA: TGTGCCAGCAGCAGCGGGAGCACCTACAATGAGCAGTTCTTC.